The rows below give T cell receptor beta chains drawn from one sample of a study of cytomegalovirus exposure and HLA in healthy donors. The table came from immunoSEQ multiplex PCR; TCRdb's copy has only in-frame clones and leaves some out. The sample holds approximately 120,000 clones, around three quarters seen once. The sample comprised PBMCs. The receptors derive from a man aged 35-49 years in good health and CMV-seronegative. The CDR3 runs from the conserved cysteine through the conserved F or W. A D gene is named only where the DNA matches it firmly. The listing skips clone size in some rows; elsewhere it reads once, few, many or a size class.

>TRBJ1-2|NA|14|TRBV19|NA
TGTGCCAGTAGTATCTCCCAGGGGCGGTATGGCTACACCTTC
CASSISQGRYGYTF
>TRBJ2-1|TRBD2|15|TRBV7-2|NA
TGTGCCAGCAGCTTAACTAGCGGGCCCTACAATGAGCAGTTCTTC
CASSLTSGPYNEQFF
>TRBJ2-3|TRBD2|13|TRBV10-2|NA
TGCGCCAGCAGTCTCGCTAGCGGGGGGGCCGGGTATTTT
CASSLASGGAGYF
>TRBJ1-2|TRBD1|15|TRBV28|NA
TGTGCCAGCAGTCCACCCGACAGGGCCCGCGGCGGCTACACCTTC
CASSPPDRARGGYTF
>TRBJ2-7|TRBD2|13|TRBV6-1|NA
TGTGCCAGCAATACTAGCGGGGACTACGAGCAGTACTTC
CASNTSGDYEQYF
>TRBJ1-1|NA|14|TRBV15|NA
TGTGCCACCAGCAGAGATAGGAGGGGCACTGAAGCTTTCTTT
CATSRDRRGTEAFF
>TRBJ1-3|NA|15|TRBV7-2|NA
TGTGCCAGCAGCTTAGACGGGAGCTCTGGAAACACCATATATTTT
CASSLDGSSGNTIYF
>TRBJ1-6|TRBD1|15|TRBV7-2|NA
TGTGCCAGCAGCTTAGGGGGACAGGGGAACTCACCCCTCCACTTT
CASSLGGQGNSPLHF
>TRBJ2-5|NA|16|TRBV7-2|NA
TGTGCCAGCAGCTTAGGGCTTGGGGTCCGGGGAGAGACCCAGTACTTC
CASSLGLGVRGETQYF
>TRBJ1-2|NA|12|TRBV28|few
TGTGCCAGCAAAAACAGCCCCTATGGCTACACCTTC
CASKNSPYGYTF
>TRBJ1-5|NA|15|TRBV19|NA
TGTGCCAGTAGTATTATTGGAGATAGCAATCAGCCCCAGCATTTT
CASSIIGDSNQPQHF
>TRBJ2-3|TRBD1|12|TRBV10-3|NA
TGTGCCATCGGACAGGCTACAGATACGCAGTATTTT
CAIGQATDTQYF